This T cell receptor (beta chain) was recorded in a study of blood T cell repertoires in COVID-19 (dated by TCRdb to the early 2020s). For context, the study as a whole: The collaborator samples originated in the United States, Italy and Spain and spanned the acute and convalescent phases of COVID-19. The prospective study material was composed of cDNA or gDNA derived from T cells, B-cell-depleted T cells, or PBMCs. Deeply sampled blood TCRbeta repertoires from subjects exposed to, actively infected with, or recovered from COVID-19 were included in the dataset. The repertoires were released in a freely available public database meant as a resource for research on the immune response to SARS-CoV-2. The samples were drawn from the first 160 participants of the ongoing ImmuneRACE study and from 950 to 1,500 subjects provided by 6 global collaborators. A de-identified subject ID, COVID-19 status, age in years and sex were almost always included in the sample metadata. HLA class I and class II types, where available, came from metadata supplied by the sample provider rather than from assay-based typing. Overall study results and their limits: How much clinical and demographic metadata was included differed by source and by participant, and the metadata was provided uncurated.

TCRbeta CDR3 regions were amplified from genomic DNA by means of the immunoSEQ Assay, a bias-controlled multiplex PCR. On the authors' methods: The number of nucleated cells in each sample was estimated from the amplification of reference gene primers within the assay. To quantify the absolute abundance of each unique TCRbeta CDR3 rearrangement, sequence reads were collapsed and filtered. For each sample, productive Simpson clonality was calculated by taking the square root of Simpson's diversity index across productive rearrangements. TCRdb provides this immuneACCESS table in a form limited to in-frame rearrangements. Some clones are lacking; in checked studies, under half of them reflect an unresolved V gene, and why the rest are absent is not known. V, J and clone size reflect that table, while D and trimming were determined from the DNA. This sample is represented by about 260,000 clones; 88% of them were singletons. The top ten constitute under 4.5% of the sample.

In the case of this clone: This receptor's antigen is unknown. No quality values exist for individual bases; no much larger clone is one base distant.

A second Seattle source provided samples from volunteer blood donors who had recovered from COVID-19. The collaborating institutions used their own protocols to collect whole blood in K2EDTA tubes. For TCRbeta analysis, collaborators shipped samples in one of three forms: frozen whole blood, isolated PBMCs, or DNA extracted from either of those sample types. CDR1 and CDR2 (MNHEY, SMNVEV) derive from the germline V gene (reference sequence). Spanning cysteine to phenylalanine, the CDR3 consists of 13 amino acids. The read is trimmed to its CDR3 DNA, 39 bases read in frame from base 1. V is clipped by 11 bases and J by 0 bases, and the sequence between their germline boundaries is 14 bases long.

In this chain, TRBV27 is recombined with TRBJ2-7; possibly the D gene is TRBD2, per 6 matching bases. The sequence came from a man between 60 and 70 years old who had recovered from COVID-19. Input material: peripheral blood. The DNA reads as follows: TGTGCCCTCGCTCGACTAGTCTCCTACGAGCAGTACTTC. Its protein reads: CALARLVSYEQYF.